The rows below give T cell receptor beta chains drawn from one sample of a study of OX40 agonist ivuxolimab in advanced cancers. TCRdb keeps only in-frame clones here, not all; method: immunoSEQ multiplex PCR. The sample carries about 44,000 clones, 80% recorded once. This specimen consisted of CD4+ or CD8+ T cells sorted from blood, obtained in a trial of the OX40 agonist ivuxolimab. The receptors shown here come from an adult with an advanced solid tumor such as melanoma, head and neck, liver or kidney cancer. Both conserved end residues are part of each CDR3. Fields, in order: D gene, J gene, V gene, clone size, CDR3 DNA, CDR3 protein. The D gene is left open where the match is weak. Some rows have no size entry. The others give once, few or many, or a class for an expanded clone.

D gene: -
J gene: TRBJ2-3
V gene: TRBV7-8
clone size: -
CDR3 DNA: TGTGCCAGCTCCCCTAGCATATACACAGATACGCAGTATTTT
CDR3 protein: CASSPSIYTDTQYF

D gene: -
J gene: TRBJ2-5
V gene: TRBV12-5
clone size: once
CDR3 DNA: TGTGCTAGTGGTCCGGGACGGACCCAAGAGACCCAGTACTTC
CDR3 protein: CASGPGRTQETQYF

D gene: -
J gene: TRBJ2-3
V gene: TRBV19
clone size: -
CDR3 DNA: TGTGCCAGTAGTATAGTGGAGGGATCAGCAGATACGCAGTATTTT
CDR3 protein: CASSIVEGSADTQYF

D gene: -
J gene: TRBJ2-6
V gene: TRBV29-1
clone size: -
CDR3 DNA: TGCAGCGTTGAACTCTCTGGGGCCAACGTCCTGACTTTC
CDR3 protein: CSVELSGANVLTF

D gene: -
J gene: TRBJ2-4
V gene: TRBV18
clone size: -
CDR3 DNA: TGTGCCAGCTCACCACGGGTAGGCAAAAACATTCAGTACTTC
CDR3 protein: CASSPRVGKNIQYF

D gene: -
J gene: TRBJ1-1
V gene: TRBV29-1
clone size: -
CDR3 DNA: TGCAGCGTTGACCGCGTTGGCAGGGAATCCTTCTTT
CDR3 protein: CSVDRVGRESFF

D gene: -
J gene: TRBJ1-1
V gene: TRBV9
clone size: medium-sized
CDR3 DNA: TGTGCCAGCAGCGTAGCCCCCGTGCCCCAGGGGTTGGGCACTGAAGCTTTCTTT
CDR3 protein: CASSVAPVPQGLGTEAFF

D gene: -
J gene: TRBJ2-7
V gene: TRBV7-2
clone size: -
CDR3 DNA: TGTGCCAGCAGCCACTCGGCGGGGAAAACTTACGAGCAGTACTTC
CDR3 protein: CASSHSAGKTYEQYF

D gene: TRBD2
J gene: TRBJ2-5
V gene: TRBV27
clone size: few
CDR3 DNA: TGTGCCAGCAGTAGGGGACTAGCGGGAGGCGAGACCCAGTACTTC
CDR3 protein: CASSRGLAGGETQYF

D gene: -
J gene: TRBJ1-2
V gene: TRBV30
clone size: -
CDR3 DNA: TGTGCCTGGAGTGTATACAGGGTTGCCTATGGCTACACCTTC
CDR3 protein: CAWSVYRVAYGYTF

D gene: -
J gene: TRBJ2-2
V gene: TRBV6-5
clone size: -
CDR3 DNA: TGTGCCAGCAGTTACGTTAGCGGCGGGGAGCTGTTTTTT
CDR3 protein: CASSYVSGGELFF

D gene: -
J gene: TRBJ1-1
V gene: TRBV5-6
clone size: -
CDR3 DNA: TGTGCCAGCAGCTTGGCCGACGTGGCAGGGGAGGACACTGAAGCTTTCTTT
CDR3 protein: CASSLADVAGEDTEAFF

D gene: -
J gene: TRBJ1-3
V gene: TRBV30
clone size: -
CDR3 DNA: TGTGCCTGGACCGGTTTTAATCGCCGCTCTGGAAACACCATATATTTT
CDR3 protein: CAWTGFNRRSGNTIYF

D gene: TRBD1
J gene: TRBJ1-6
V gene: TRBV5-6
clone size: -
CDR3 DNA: TGTGCCAGCAGCTTTGTGGGACAGGGGAATTCACCCCTCCACTTT
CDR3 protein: CASSFVGQGNSPLHF

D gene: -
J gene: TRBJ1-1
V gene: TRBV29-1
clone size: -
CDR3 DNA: TGCAGCGTTGATGAAGGAACAGACTCGGCTTTCTTT
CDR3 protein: CSVDEGTDSAFF

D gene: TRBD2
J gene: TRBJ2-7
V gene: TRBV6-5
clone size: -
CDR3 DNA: TGTGCCAGCAGTAAATCCCTAGCGGGAAGCTACGAGCAGTACTTC
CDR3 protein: CASSKSLAGSYEQYF

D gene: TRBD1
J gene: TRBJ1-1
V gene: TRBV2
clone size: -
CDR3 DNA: TGTGCCAGCAGCGGACAGGGAGACACTGAAGCTTTCTTT
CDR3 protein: CASSGQGDTEAFF

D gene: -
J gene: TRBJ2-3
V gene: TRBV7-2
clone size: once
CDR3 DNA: TGTGCCAGCAGCTTACAATCGGGGCAAAGCACAGATACGCAGTATTTT
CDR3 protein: CASSLQSGQSTDTQYF

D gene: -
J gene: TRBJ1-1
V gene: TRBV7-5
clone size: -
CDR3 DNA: TGTGCCAGCAGCTTGAGTCAGGCAGGGGACTTCATGAACACTGAAGCTTTCTTT
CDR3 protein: CASSLSQAGDFMNTEAFF

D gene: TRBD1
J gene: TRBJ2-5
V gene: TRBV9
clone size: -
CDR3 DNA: TGTGCCAGCAGCGCCCAGGGACAGGGATACGAGACCCAGTACTTC
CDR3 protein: CASSAQGQGYETQYF

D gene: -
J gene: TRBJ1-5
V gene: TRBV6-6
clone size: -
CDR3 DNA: TGTGCCAGCAGGGGGGGAGGGGGTGAGAATCAGCCCCAGCATTTT
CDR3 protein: CASRGGGGENQPQHF

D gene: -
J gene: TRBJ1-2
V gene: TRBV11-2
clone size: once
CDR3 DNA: TGTGCCAGCAGCCCTAATAAGGGGTACAGTGACTACACCTTC
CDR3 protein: CASSPNKGYSDYTF

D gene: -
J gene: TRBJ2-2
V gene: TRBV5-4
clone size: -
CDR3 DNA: TGTGCCAGCAGCTCGGGACTGACGACCGGGGAGCTGTTTTTT
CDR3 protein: CASSSGLTTGELFF

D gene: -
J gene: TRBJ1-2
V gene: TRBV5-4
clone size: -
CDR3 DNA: TGTGCCAGCAGACAGGCGGAGAACTATGGCTACACCTTC
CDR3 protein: CASRQAENYGYTF

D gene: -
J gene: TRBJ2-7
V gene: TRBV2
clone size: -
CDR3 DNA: TGTGCCAGCGGACAGAGCTCCTACGAGCAGTACTTC
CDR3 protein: CASGQSSYEQYF

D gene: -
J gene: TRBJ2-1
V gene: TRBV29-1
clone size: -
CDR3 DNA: TGCAGCGTGGAACGTAGCTCCTACAATGAGCAGTTCTTC
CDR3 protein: CSVERSSYNEQFF

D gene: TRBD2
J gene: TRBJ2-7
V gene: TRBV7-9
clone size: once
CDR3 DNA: TGTGCCAGCAGCCCGGGACTAGTATACGAGCAGTACTTC
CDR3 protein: CASSPGLVYEQYF

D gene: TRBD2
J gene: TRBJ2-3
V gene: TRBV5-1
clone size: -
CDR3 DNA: TGCGCCAGCAGCCCGAACCCTAGCGGGAGCACAGATACGCAGTATTTT
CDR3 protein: CASSPNPSGSTDTQYF

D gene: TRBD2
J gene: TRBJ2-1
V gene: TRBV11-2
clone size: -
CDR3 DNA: TGTGCCAGCAGCTCGCCTAGCGGGAGGGCCAGGAATGAGCAGTTCTTC
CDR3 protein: CASSSPSGRARNEQFF

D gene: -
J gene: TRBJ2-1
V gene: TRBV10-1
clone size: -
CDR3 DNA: TGCGCCAGCAGTGAGGGGGCTAGCGGAGGGGGCTCCTACAATGAGCAGTTCTTC
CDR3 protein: CASSEGASGGGSYNEQFF

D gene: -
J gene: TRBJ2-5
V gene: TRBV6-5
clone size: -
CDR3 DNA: TGTGCCAGCAGGAGGGACGGGCAAGAGACCCAGTACTTC
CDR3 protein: CASRRDGQETQYF

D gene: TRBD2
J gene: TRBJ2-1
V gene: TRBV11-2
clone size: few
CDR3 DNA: TGTGCCAGCAGCCAACGACTAGCGGAATACAATGAGCAGTTCTTC
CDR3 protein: CASSQRLAEYNEQFF

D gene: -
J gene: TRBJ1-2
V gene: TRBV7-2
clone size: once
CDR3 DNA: TGTGCCAGCAGCTTAGCAGGCAGGGAGTACTATGGCTACACCTTC
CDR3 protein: CASSLAGREYYGYTF

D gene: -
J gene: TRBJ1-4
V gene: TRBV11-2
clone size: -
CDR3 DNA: TGTGCCAGCAGCTTAGTTGGGGGAAGGGGTGAAAAACTGTTTTTT
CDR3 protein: CASSLVGGRGEKLFF

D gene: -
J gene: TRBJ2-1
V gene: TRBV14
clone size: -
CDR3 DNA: TGTGCCAGCAGTCCGAGGGAGTTAGCTCGGTACAATGAGCAGTTCTTC
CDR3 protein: CASSPRELARYNEQFF

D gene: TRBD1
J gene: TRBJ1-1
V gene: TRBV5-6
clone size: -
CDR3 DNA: TGTGCCAGCAGCTTGGAGCCAAACCTTACAGGGGATCAAACTGAAGCTTTCTTT
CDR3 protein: CASSLEPNLTGDQTEAFF

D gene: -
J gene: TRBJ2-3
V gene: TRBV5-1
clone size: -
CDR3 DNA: TGCGCCAGCAGCTTGGTGGGGCCTTCCCCGGATACGCAGTATTTT
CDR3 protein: CASSLVGPSPDTQYF

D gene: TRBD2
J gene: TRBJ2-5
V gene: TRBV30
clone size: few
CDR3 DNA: TGTGCCTGGAGCCCGGGACTAGCGGGAGGGGTGAAGACCCAGTACTTC
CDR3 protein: CAWSPGLAGGVKTQYF

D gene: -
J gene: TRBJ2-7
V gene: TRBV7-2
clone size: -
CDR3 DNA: TGTGCCAGCAGCTTATCTAGCAGACGCTACGAGCAGTACTTC
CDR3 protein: CASSLSSRRYEQYF

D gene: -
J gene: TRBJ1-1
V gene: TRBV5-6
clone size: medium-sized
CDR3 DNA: TGTGCCAGCAGCTTGGTGGGTATGAACACTGAAGCTTTCTTT
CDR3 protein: CASSLVGMNTEAFF

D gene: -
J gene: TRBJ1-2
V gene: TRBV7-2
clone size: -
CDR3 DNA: TGTGCCAGCAGCTTCCTTACTGGGTATGGCTACACCTTC
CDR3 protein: CASSFLTGYGYTF

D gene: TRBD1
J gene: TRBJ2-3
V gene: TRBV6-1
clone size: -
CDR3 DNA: TGTGCCAGCACCAAGACAGGGCACACAGATACGCAGTATTTT
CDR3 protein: CASTKTGHTDTQYF

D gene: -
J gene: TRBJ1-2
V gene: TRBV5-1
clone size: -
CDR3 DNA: TGCGCCAGCAGCTTAAGACAAGAATCTAACTATGGCTACACCTTC
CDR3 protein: CASSLRQESNYGYTF

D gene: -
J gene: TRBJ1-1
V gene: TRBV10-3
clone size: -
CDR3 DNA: TGTGCCATCAAGGGCGAAGAGGGGTTAAACACTGAAGCTTTCTTT
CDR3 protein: CAIKGEEGLNTEAFF

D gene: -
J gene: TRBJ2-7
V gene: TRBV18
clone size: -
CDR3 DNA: TGTGCCAGCTCACTCGAAGGGGGTGTGGGAGACCACGAGCAGTACTTC
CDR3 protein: CASSLEGGVGDHEQYF

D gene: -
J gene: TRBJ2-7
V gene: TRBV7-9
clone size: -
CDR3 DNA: TGTGCCAGCAGCTTAGCGGGAGTGGACTACGAGCAGTACTTC
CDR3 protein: CASSLAGVDYEQYF

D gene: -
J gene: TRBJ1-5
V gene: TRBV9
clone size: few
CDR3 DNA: TGTGCCAGCAGCGTCGGGAACAATCAGCCCCAGCATTTT
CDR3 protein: CASSVGNNQPQHF

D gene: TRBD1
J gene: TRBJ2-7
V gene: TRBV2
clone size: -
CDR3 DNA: TGTGCCAGCAGCCTAGGACAGGGCTCCTACGAGCAGTACTTC
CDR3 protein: CASSLGQGSYEQYF

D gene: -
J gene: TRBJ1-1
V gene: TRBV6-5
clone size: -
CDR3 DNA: TGTGCCAGCAGAGAAATCATGAACACTGAAGCTTTCTTT
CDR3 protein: CASREIMNTEAFF

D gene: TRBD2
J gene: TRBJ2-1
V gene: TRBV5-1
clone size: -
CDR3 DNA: TGCGCCAGCAGCTTGACTAGCGGGACCAACTCCTACAATGAGCAGTTCTTC
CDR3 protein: CASSLTSGTNSYNEQFF

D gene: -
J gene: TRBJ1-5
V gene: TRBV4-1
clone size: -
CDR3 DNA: TGCGCCAGCAGTCGACTCCTGCGGGGCAATCAGCCCCAGCATTTT
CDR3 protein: CASSRLLRGNQPQHF